Below, 30 T cell receptor beta chains from the same sample are listed, as sequenced in a study of PD-1 blockade in classical Hodgkin lymphoma. Each of the patients experienced relapse following autologous stem cell transplantation, and their brentuximab vedotin exposure differed. TCRdb's table, derived via immunoSEQ multiplex PCR, lists solely in-frame clones and lacks some. Found here are about 21,000 clones, 68% of them singletons; the top ten hold 5% to 6.5%. The sample here was peripheral blood mononuclear cells (PBMCs), taken at baseline. Every receptor here comes from a human donor with classical Hodgkin lymphoma.

The chain links TRBV11-2 to TRBJ2-2; a possible D gene is TRBD1 (6 bases). CDR1 is SGHAT and CDR2 is FQNNGV in the germline V gene. V was shortened by 3 bases and J by 5 bases, with 13 bases between the two germline ends. This CDR3 spans 15 amino acids. The DNA of the CDR3 is TGTGCCAGCAGCTTCCTTCGGACAGAAACCGGGGAGCTGTTTTTT. Translated: CASSFLRTETGELFF.

V usage is TRBV6-1 and J usage is TRBJ1-5; D is ambiguous. Germline V lookup: CDR1 MNHNS, CDR2 SASEGT. Trimming shortened V by 0 bases and J by 0 bases, and 12 bases separated the two germline ends. The CDR3 consists of 17 residues. The CDR3 reads CASSEAPSRISNQPQHF. Written as DNA, the CDR3 is TGTGCCAGCAGTGAAGCGCCTTCCAGAATTAGCAATCAGCCCCAGCATTTT.

The chain combines TRBV7-9 with TRBJ2-5; 7 bases line up with TRBD2. The V segment lost 1 base and the J segment 2 bases; nucleotides outside the gene matches: 4. The germline V gene encodes CDR1 SEHNR and CDR2 FQNEAQ (reference sequence). The CDR3 has 15 amino acids. The CDR3, as DNA: TGTGCCAGCAGCTTAGGTGGGGGGGAACAAGAGACCCAGTACTTC. Amino acid sequence: CASSLGGGEQETQYF.

The rearrangement links TRBV10-3 to TRBJ2-5, with D maybe TRBD1 (5 bases). The ends were cut back, 4 bases at V and 5 bases at J, with 11 bases in the middle. The CDR3 sequence is 13 residues long. Germline V lookup: CDR1 ENHRY, CDR2 SYGVKD. CDR3: CAISARGGETQYF. CDR3 DNA sequence: TGTGCCATCAGTGCAAGGGGCGGTGAGACCCAGTACTTC.

This clone was seen more than once but under ten times. This chain joins TRBV5-6 and TRBJ2-4; TRBD1 matches 9 bases. Germline values: CDR1 SGHDT, CDR2 YYEEEE. This CDR3 is 16 amino acids long. Unmatched junction bases numbered 6, after V lost 4 bases and J lost 1 base. This chain's CDR3 is CASSVGQGRAKNIQYF. For the CDR3, the DNA is TGTGCCAGCAGCGTAGGACAGGGGCGCGCCAAAAACATTCAGTACTTC. Drawing the rest from reference TRBV5-6 and TRBJ2-4, the complete variable domain is DAGVTQSPTHLIKTRGQQVTLRCSPKSGHDTVSWYQQALGQGPQFIFQYYEEEERQRGNFPDRFSGHQFPNYSSELNVNALLLGDSALYLCASSVGQGRAKNIQYFGAGTRLSVL.

V and J are TRBV6-5 and TRBJ1-2, with D uncertain. Trimming stripped 5 bases from V and 4 bases from J, with 11 bases between. Germline lookup yields CDR1 MNHEY and CDR2 SVGAGI. CDR3 size: 13 residues. The chain's CDR3 is CASSTDPGYGYTF. The CDR3 region has the DNA TGTGCCAGCAGTACTGACCCGGGCTATGGCTACACCTTC.

This chain links TRBV7-2 with TRBJ2-3; 8 bases align to TRBD2. The CDR3 spans 15 residues. J gave up 5 bases and V 2 bases, and 6 bases lay outside the gene matches. Germline CDR1 is SGHTA and CDR2 is FQGNSA. The chain's CDR3 is CASSLIGGAGDTQYF. The CDR3 DNA reads as TGTGCCAGCAGCTTAATCGGGGGGGCGGGAGATACGCAGTATTTT.

V and J are TRBV11-2 and TRBJ2-5; no clear D. The CDR3 is 11 residues long. V was shortened by 4 bases and J by 5 bases, with 5 bases between the two germline ends. CDR1 is SGHAT, CDR2 FQNNGV, per germline. This CDR3 reads CASSSWETQYF. In DNA, the CDR3 is TGTGCCAGCAGCTCTTGGGAGACCCAGTACTTC.

The rearrangement uses TRBV28 and TRBJ2-7; D remains ambiguous. CDR3 length: 14 amino acids. CDR1 and CDR2 from the germline V gene are MDHEN and SYDVKM. V gave up 6 bases and J gave up 5 bases, with 17 bases separating them. This CDR3 reads CASSEATYYDEQYF. Here the CDR3 DNA reads TGTGCCAGCAGCGAAGCCACCTATTACGACGAGCAGTACTTC.

This sequence joins TRBV6-5 and TRBJ1-1; 8 nucleotides agree with TRBD1. V gave up 7 bases and J gave up 3 bases; unmatched junction bases: 7. The CDR3 spans 14 residues. Looked up from germline, CDR1 is MNHEY and CDR2 is SVGAGI. This chain's CDR3 is CASTYRGKYTEAFF. The DNA for the CDR3 is TGTGCCAGCACCTACAGGGGGAAGTACACTGAAGCTTTCTTT.

The genes are TRBV6-5 and TRBJ2-2; TRBD2 matches 7 bases. The CDR3 loop spans 15 amino acids. From germline, CDR1 is MNHEY and CDR2 SVGAGI. V dropped 8 bases and J dropped 2; count of bases not matched to a gene: 8. This CDR3 reads CASGEGTTNTGELFF. CDR3 coding DNA: TGTGCCAGCGGCGAAGGGACTACAAACACCGGGGAGCTGTTTTTT.

The J gene is TRBJ2-1, the V gene TRBV6-5; no firm D call. The V gene lost 7 bases and the J gene lost 4 bases, with 11 bases spanning the gap. The CDR3 is 13 amino acids. In germline, CDR1 is MNHEY, CDR2 SVGAGI. The CDR3 sequence is CASISRTYNEQFF. The CDR3 DNA follows: TGTGCCAGCATCTCTAGAACTTACAATGAGCAGTTCTTC.

The CDR3 region is CASSLAETQYF. In DNA, the CDR3 is TGCGCCAGCAGCTTGGCAGAGACCCAGTACTTC. The V and J genes are TRBV5-1 and TRBJ2-5; D gene unclear. CDR1 and CDR2 from the germline V gene are SGHRS and YFSETQ. There are 11 residues in the CDR3. The germline V and J ends were trimmed by 0 bases and 4 bases, with 1 base remaining between them.

The chain employs TRBV10-3 and TRBJ2-1, with D perhaps matching TRBD2 (6 bases). This CDR3 has 15 residues. Germline values: CDR1 ENHRY, CDR2 SYGVKD. Trimming left V 7 bases short and J 0 bases short, with 13 bases between. This CDR3 is CAIKSAGSSYNEQFF. The CDR3 DNA sequence: TGTGCCATCAAGTCAGCGGGTAGCTCCTACAATGAGCAGTTCTTC.

This clone was detected a few times. The genes are TRBV19 and TRBJ2-3; the match to TRBD2 covers 7 bases. This CDR3 contains 15 residues. Germline V gene lookup returns CDR1 LNHDA and CDR2 SQIVND (reference sequence). The trim removed 5 bases at V and 1 base at J, leaving 6 bases unmatched. The CDR3 bases are TGTGCCAGTAGTGGGAGCGGGGTCCGCACAGATACGCAGTATTTT. It yields the protein CASSGSGVRTDTQYF.

The gene calls are TRBV19 and TRBJ2-7, with TRBD1 matching 7 bases. CDR1 is LNHDA and CDR2 is SQIVND in the germline V gene (reference sequence). This CDR3 has 15 amino acids. V was clipped by 4 bases and J by 5 bases; unmatched bases: 11. CDR3 bases: TGTGCCAGTAGTACCCACCGACAGGGTCTCGACGAGCAGTACTTC. Translation gives CASSTHRQGLDEQYF.

V usage is TRBV5-4 and J usage is TRBJ1-2; D might be TRBD1 (6 bases). CDR1 is SGHNT and CDR2 is YYREEE in the germline V gene (reference sequence). Trimming removed 5 bases from V and 2 bases from J, with 10 bases in between. The CDR3 covers 13 residues. CDR3 nucleotide sequence: TGTGCCAGCAGGCAAACAGGGAACTATGGCTACACCTTC. Translated: CASRQTGNYGYTF.

In this sample, this clone turned up once. V usage is TRBV7-7 and J usage is TRBJ2-5; 11 bases are shared with TRBD2. V was pared by 0 bases and J by 2 bases, with 2 bases of the junction left unmatched. This CDR3 has 16 residues. CDR1 SSHAT and CDR2 FNYEAQ come from the germline V gene (reference sequence). In nucleotides, the CDR3 is TGTGCCAGCAGCTTAGCTTCTAGCGGGGGGCAAGAGACCCAGTACTTC. Its protein product is CASSLASSGGQETQYF.

The CDR3 region is CASTTDGDNSPLHF. CDR3 sequence (DNA): TGTGCCAGCACCACGGACGGAGATAATTCACCCCTCCACTTT. The chain recombines TRBV9 with TRBJ1-6; D gene ambiguous. From germline, CDR1 is SGDLS and CDR2 YYNGEE. The CDR3 is made up of 14 amino acids. Trimming took 6 bases from V and 5 from J, leaving 12 bases between them.

V is TRBV7-2 and J is TRBJ2-1; possible D gene TRBD2, 5 bases. The V end lost 5 bases, the J end lost 4 bases, and 9 bases lay between the germline ends. The CDR3 loop spans 13 amino acids. CDR1 SGHTA and CDR2 FQGNSA come from the germline V gene. CDR3 nucleotide sequence: TGTGCCAGCAGCCTTGGACTGTACAATGAGCAGTTCTTC. Translating gives CASSLGLYNEQFF.

This clone was seen a few times. V and J are TRBV18 and TRBJ2-5; 9 bases agree with TRBD1. The CDR3 runs to 15 residues. Germline CDR1 and CDR2: KGHSH and LQKENI. V trimming: 0 bases; J trimming: 7 bases; junction bases outside the gene matches: 6. The CDR3 is CASSPPGQGLGTQYF. The CDR3 region has the DNA TGTGCCAGCTCACCACCGGGACAGGGCTTAGGGACCCAGTACTTC.

This chain joins TRBV30 and TRBJ2-7; TRBD1 is a possible D gene (5 bases). The germline gives CDR1 GTSNPN, CDR2 SVGIG (reference sequence). This CDR3 has 13 residues. The V and J ends lost 4 bases and 5 bases respectively, with 15 bases between them. As DNA, the CDR3 is TGTGCCTGGACCGGCAGGGCAAGCGACGAGCAGTACTTC. Translated, it gives CAWTGRASDEQYF.

This chain connects TRBV6-6 to TRBJ1-1; the D gene is possibly TRBD1 (5 bases). V lost 0 bases and J lost 1, with 9 bases in between. Germline values: CDR1 MNHNY, CDR2 SVGAGI (reference sequence). There are 15 residues in the CDR3. CDR3 amino acids: CASSYSGDQNTEAFF. DNA of the CDR3: TGTGCCAGCAGTTACTCTGGGGACCAGAACACTGAAGCTTTCTTT.

The genes are TRBV5-6 and TRBJ1-1; TRBD1 agrees at 7 bases. The germline V gene has CDR1 SGHDT and CDR2 YYEEEE. CDR3 length: 15 amino acids. The V gene end was trimmed by 2 bases and the J gene end by 0 bases; junction bases not matched to a gene: 4. This chain's CDR3 is CASSFRQGMNTEAFF. The CDR3, as DNA: TGTGCCAGCAGCTTTCGACAGGGAATGAACACTGAAGCTTTCTTT.

The CDR3 sequence: CASSFRTGTVQYF. In nucleotides, the CDR3 is TGTGCCAGCAGTTTCCGAACCGGGACAGTTCAGTACTTC. V and J are TRBV27 and TRBJ2-4; TRBD1 agrees at 7 bases. The CDR3 runs to 13 residues. The junction had 7 bases not matched to a gene; V was cut back by 3 bases and J by 11 bases. Germline CDR1 reads MNHEY; CDR2 reads SMNVEV (reference sequence).

The chain recombines TRBV10-3 with TRBJ2-7, with TRBD2 matching over 14 bases. This CDR3 comprises 14 residues. Germline V gives CDR1 ENHRY, CDR2 SYGVKD. V lost 9 bases to trimming and J lost 3 bases; unmatched junction nucleotides: 4. The CDR3 coding sequence is TGTGCCATGGAGGGACTAGCGGGAGACTACGAGCAGTACTTC. This translates into CAMEGLAGDYEQYF.

The sample holds a few counts of this clone. The chain is built from TRBV5-4 and TRBJ2-7; 7 bases agree with TRBD1. The junction had 7 bases not matched to a gene; V was cut back by 4 bases and J by 6 bases. Germline assignment: CDR1 SGHNT and CDR2 YYREEE (reference sequence). This CDR3 contains 13 residues. The CDR3: CASSAPTGVEQYF. The CDR3 bases are TGTGCCAGCAGCGCACCCACAGGGGTCGAGCAGTACTTC.

The rearrangement uses TRBV10-2 and TRBJ1-1; 7 nucleotides agree with TRBD1. Germline V gene data show CDR1 as WSHSY and CDR2 as SAAADI. V dropped 7 bases and J dropped 1; count of bases not matched to a gene: 6. The CDR3 loop spans 14 amino acids. The CDR3 DNA sequence: TGCGCCAGCACCTCAGGGGGTTGGAACACTGAAGCTTTCTTT. This gives the protein CASTSGGWNTEAFF.

The chain joins TRBV30 to TRBJ2-7; a possible D gene is TRBD2 (7 bases). This CDR3 region has 14 residues. CDR1 and CDR2 (germline): GTSNPN, SVGIG (reference sequence). Deletions cut 3 bases from V and 2 bases from J, with 14 bases between. CDR3 protein: CAWRSPGGTYEQYF. CDR3 nucleotide sequence: TGTGCCTGGAGAAGCCCGGGGGGCACCTACGAGCAGTACTTC.

This chain connects TRBV5-1 to TRBJ1-4; D is uncertain. The CDR3 runs 14 residues. Trimming stripped 0 bases from V and 4 bases from J, with 7 bases between. The germline gives CDR1 SGHRS, CDR2 YFSETQ. DNA for the CDR3: TGCGCCAGCAGCTTGGGTGGATTTAATGAAAAACTGTTTTTT. It yields the protein CASSLGGFNEKLFF.